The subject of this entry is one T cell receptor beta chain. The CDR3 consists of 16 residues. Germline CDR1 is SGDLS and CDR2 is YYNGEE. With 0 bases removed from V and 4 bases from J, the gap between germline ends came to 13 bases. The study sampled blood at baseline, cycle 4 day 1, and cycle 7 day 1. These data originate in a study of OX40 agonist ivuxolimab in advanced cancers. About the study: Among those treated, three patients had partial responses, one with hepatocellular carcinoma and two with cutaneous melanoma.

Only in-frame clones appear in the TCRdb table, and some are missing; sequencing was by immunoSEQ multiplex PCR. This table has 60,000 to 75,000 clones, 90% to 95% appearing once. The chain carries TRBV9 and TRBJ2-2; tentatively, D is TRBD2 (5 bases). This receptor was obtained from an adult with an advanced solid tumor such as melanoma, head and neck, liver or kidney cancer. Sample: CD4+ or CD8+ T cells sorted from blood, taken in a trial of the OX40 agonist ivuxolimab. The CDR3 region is CASSVGLAESTGELFF. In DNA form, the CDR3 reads TGTGCCAGCAGCGTAGGTCTAGCTGAGTCCACCGGGGAGCTGTTTTTT.